The 13 T cell receptor beta chains presented below share a single source sample, sequenced in a study of CD8 T cells in Susac syndrome. It was with random hexamers that roughly 0.5 to 1 ug RNA was reverse transcribed. In TCRdb, the immunoSEQ multiplex PCR reads were re-called with MiXCR into one record per CDR3 protein. The data hold some 140,000 distinct CDR3 sequences, with approximately 95% observed a single time. The sample was CD8+ T cells from PBMCs. These TCRs come from a human donor with Susac syndrome.

V is TRBV30 and J is TRBJ2-3; the match to TRBD2 covers 12 bases. This CDR3 comprises 15 residues. Trimming at V came to 2 bases and at J to 3 bases, leaving 3 bases not matched to a gene. Germline V CDR1 and CDR2: GTSNPN, SVGIG (reference sequence). CDR3 in amino acids: CAWSLAGGPTDTQYF. The CDR3 nucleotides read TGTGCCTGGAGTCTAGCGGGAGGGCCGACAGATACGCAGTATTTT.

J is TRBJ2-5 and V is TRBV9, with TRBD2 identical over 8 bases. Germline CDR1 is SGDLS and CDR2 is YYNGEE. V dropped 2 bases and J dropped 3; count of bases not matched to a gene: 6. CDR3 length: 15 residues. The CDR3 here is CASSVSGAGEETQYF. The CDR3 DNA reads as TGTGCCAGCAGCGTCTCAGGAGCGGGAGAAGAGACCCAGTACTTC.

The rearrangement joins TRBV5-6 to TRBJ2-2, with 12 positions matching TRBD2. Trimming took 4 bases from V and 8 from J; bases not matched to a gene: 9. CDR1 SGHDT and CDR2 YYEEEE come from the germline V gene. This CDR3 has 16 amino acids. The CDR3 sequence is CASSRPSGRASGELFF. CDR3 nucleotide sequence: TGTGCCAGCAGCCGACCTAGCGGGAGGGCTTCGGGGGAGCTGTTTTTT.

The V gene is TRBV28, the J gene TRBJ2-2; D may be TRBD1 (6 bases). CDR3 length equals 14 residues. V lost 5 bases and J lost 5, with 12 bases in between. Per germline, CDR1 MDHEN and CDR2 SYDVKM. Here the CDR3 reads CASSMRTVTGELFF. CDR3 nucleotide sequence: TGTGCCAGCAGTATGCGGACAGTTACCGGGGAGCTGTTTTTT.

Concerning this clonotype itself: No conserved phenylalanine or tryptophan is present at the end of the CDR3, so a read error is the likely explanation. The chain links TRBV5-4 to TRBJ1-5; D gene unclear. V was clipped by 4 bases and J by 5 bases, with 16 bases between them. This CDR3 has 15 amino acids. Germline V gives CDR1 SGHNT, CDR2 YYREEE (reference sequence). The chain's CDR3 is CASSAVLGSHQPQHS. As DNA, the CDR3 is TGTGCCAGCAGCGCGGTCCTAGGGAGCCATCAGCCCCAGCATTCT.

The chain carries TRBV9 and TRBJ2-2; 8 nucleotides line up with TRBD1. V shed 2 bases and J 5 bases; nucleotides not matched to a gene: 5. The germline V gene has CDR1 SGDLS and CDR2 YYNGEE. This CDR3 region has 15 residues. The CDR3 region is CASSVGQGSTGELFF. CDR3 bases: TGTGCCAGCAGCGTCGGACAGGGAAGTACCGGGGAGCTGTTTTTT.

The J gene is TRBJ2-7, the V gene TRBV20-1; 8 positions match TRBD2. CDR1 DFQATT and CDR2 SNEGSKA come from the germline V gene (reference sequence). The CDR3 covers 13 residues. J lost 3 bases, V lost 6 bases, and 7 bases had no gene match. In DNA, the CDR3 is TGCAGTGCCTTGGGACTAGATCGCTACGAGCAGTACTTC. As protein: CSALGLDRYEQYF.

The chain recombines TRBV4-1 with TRBJ1-5; no firm D call. V was clipped by 4 bases and J by 5 bases, with 9 bases between them. The CDR3 sequence is 13 residues long. Per germline, CDR1 MGHRA and CDR2 YSYEKL. Here the CDR3 reads CASSRGGHQPQHF. CDR3 nucleotide sequence: TGCGCCAGCAGCCGGGGAGGGCATCAGCCCCAGCATTTT.

The V and J genes are TRBV9 and TRBJ2-5; D could derive from TRBD1 or TRBD2 (6 bases each). The CDR3 runs to 15 residues. Per the germline V gene, CDR1 is SGDLS and CDR2 is YYNGEE. The V end lost 1 base, the J end lost 5 bases, and 15 bases lay between the germline ends. In DNA, the CDR3 is TGTGCCAGCAGCGTATGGGGGGCAAGTGGGGAGACCCAGTACTTC. This codes for CASSVWGASGETQYF.

This sequence joins TRBV6-6 and TRBJ1-2, with D tentatively TRBD1 (5 bases). V lost 0 bases and J lost 4, with 15 bases in between. The CDR3 covers 16 residues. From germline, CDR1 is MNHNY and CDR2 SVGAGI (reference sequence). The CDR3 is CASSYSPLDSPYGYTF. The CDR3 DNA follows: TGTGCCAGCAGTTACTCGCCCCTCGACAGTCCCTATGGCTACACCTTC.

This clonotype showed up just once. The chain carries TRBV29-1 and TRBJ2-5, with 7 positions matching TRBD1. CDR3 size: 13 residues. Germline CDR1 is SQVTM and CDR2 is ANQGSEA. The V gene end was trimmed by 3 bases and the J gene end by 5 bases; junction bases not matched to a gene: 6. The CDR3 nucleotides read TGCAGCGTTGATGACAGGGTTTCGGAGACCCAGTACTTC. Its protein is CSVDDRVSETQYF. Variable domain in full (rest from reference TRBV29-1 and TRBJ2-5): SAVISQKPSRDICQRGTSLTIQCQVDSQVTMMFWYRQQPGQSLTLIATANQGSEATYESGFVIDKFPISRPNLTFSTLTVSNMSPEDSSIYLCSVDDRVSETQYFGPGTRLLVL.

The chain recombines TRBV29-1 with TRBJ1-1; TRBD1 agrees at 8 bases. In germline, CDR1 is SQVTM, CDR2 ANQGSEA. V was clipped by 6 bases and J by 2 bases; unmatched bases: 8. CDR3 length: 14 residues. CDR3 coding DNA: TGCAGCGTCCGCCTTGGACAGGGTAACACTGAAGCTTTCTTT. It encodes CSVRLGQGNTEAFF.

The V and J genes are TRBV4-1 and TRBJ2-7, with TRBD1 matching 10 bases. CDR1 is MGHRA, CDR2 YSYEKL, per germline. CDR3 length: 15 amino acids. With 1 base clipped from V and 3 bases from J, the junction kept 3 bases outside the gene matches. The CDR3 spells CASSQGQGADYEQYF. CDR3 coding DNA: TGCGCCAGCAGCCAAGGACAGGGGGCGGACTACGAGCAGTACTTC.